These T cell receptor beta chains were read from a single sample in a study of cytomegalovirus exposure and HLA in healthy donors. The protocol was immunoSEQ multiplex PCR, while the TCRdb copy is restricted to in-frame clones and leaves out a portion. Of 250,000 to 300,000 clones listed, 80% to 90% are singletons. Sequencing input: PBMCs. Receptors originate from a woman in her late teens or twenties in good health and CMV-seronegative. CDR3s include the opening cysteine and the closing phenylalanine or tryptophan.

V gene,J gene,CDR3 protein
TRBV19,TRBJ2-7,CASSIGTGLISYEQYF
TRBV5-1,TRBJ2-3,CASSLGTFTDTQYF
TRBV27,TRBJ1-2,CASSTRTGYGYTF
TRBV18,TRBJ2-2,CASSPEVAGVVGELFF
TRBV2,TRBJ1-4,CASSPRTGGGKKLFF
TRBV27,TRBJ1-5,CASSSDRGLGNQPQHF
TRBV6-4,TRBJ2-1,CASSDSLAGGSSSYNEQFF
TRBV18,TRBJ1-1,CASSSSDRENTEAFF
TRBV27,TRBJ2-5,CASSLLGGEETQYF
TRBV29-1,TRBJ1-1,CSGRDRTYTEAFF
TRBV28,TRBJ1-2,CASSGAAYGYTF
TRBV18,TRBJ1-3,CASSGDRGGNTIYF
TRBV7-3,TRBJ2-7,CASSSGNSYEQYF
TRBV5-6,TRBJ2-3,CASSLKGGFGDTQYF
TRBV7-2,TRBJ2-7,CASSLLYEQYF
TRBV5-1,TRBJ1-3,CASSLVGQLSGNTIYF
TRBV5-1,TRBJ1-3,CASSFTGWGNTIYF
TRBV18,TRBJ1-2,CASSLSSGHNYGYTF
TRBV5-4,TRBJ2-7,CASSLGSGAHYEQYF
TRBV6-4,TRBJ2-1,CASSDSGGGAYNEQFF
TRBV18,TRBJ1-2,CASSPAQTGRYGYTF
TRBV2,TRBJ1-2,CASRGTSNYGYTF
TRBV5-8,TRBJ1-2,CASSIGQADYGYTF
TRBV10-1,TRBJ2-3,CASSVQRGCTDTQYF
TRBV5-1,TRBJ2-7,CASKLAGVDEQYF
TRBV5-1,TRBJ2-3,CASSPGTSGYTDTQYF
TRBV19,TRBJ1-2,CASSPTIITTGFYGYTF
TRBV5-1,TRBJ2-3,CASSPFGQGADTQYF
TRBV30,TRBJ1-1,CAWSASDRDNTEAFF
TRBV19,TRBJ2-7,CASSTQGTSYEQYF
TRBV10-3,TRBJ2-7,CAISESQEQYF
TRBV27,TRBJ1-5,CASTQLGGTGVSQPQHF
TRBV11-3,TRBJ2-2,CASRRASGGELFF
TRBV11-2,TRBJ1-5,CASSGQINQPQHF
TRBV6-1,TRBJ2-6,CASSGGNSGANVLTF
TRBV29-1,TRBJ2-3,CSVSAGGRTDTQYF
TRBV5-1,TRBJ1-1,CASSFTGGAFTEAFF
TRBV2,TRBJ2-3,CASSLSRGPEDTQYF
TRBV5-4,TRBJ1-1,CASSLRTGGDTEAFF
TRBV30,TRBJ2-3,CAWSVPRLLDTQYF
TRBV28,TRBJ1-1,CASSQPGTSDTEAFF
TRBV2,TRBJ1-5,CASSEEGGGNQPQHF
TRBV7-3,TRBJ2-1,CASSLPPYNEQFF